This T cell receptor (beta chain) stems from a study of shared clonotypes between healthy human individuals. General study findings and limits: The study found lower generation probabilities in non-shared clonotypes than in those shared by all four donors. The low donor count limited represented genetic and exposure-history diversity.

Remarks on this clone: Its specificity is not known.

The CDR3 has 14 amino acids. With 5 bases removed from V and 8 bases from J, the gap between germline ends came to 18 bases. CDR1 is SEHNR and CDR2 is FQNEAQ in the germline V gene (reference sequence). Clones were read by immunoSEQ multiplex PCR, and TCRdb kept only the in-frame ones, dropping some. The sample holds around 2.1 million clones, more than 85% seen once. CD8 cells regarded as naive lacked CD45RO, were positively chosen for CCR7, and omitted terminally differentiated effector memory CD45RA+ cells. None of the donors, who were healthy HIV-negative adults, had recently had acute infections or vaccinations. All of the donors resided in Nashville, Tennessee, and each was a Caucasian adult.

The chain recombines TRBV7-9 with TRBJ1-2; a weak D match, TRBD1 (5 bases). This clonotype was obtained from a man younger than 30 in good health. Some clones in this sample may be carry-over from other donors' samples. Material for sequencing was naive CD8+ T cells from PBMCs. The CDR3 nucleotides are TGTGCCAGCAGCCCGAGGGACCGCCTCGGAGGCTACACCTTC. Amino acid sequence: CASSPRDRLGGYTF.